This T cell receptor (beta chain) was captured by sequencing in a study of OX40 agonist ivuxolimab in advanced cancers. Study-level results: Fewer expanded clones were found on average in CD4+ than in CD8+ T cells.

V was shortened by 4 bases and J by 5 bases, with 15 bases between the two germline ends. CDR1 SGHRS and CDR2 YFSETQ come from the germline V gene. CDR3 length equals 14 residues. Measured with immunoSEQ multiplex PCR; TCRdb has only the in-frame clones, and not every one. Here the sample spans approximately 61,000 clones, around 91% being singletons. About this clone: Its antigen is not identified.

Material: CD4+ or CD8+ T cells sorted from blood, obtained in a trial of the OX40 agonist ivuxolimab. This TCR was recovered from an adult with an advanced solid tumor such as melanoma, head and neck, liver or kidney cancer. The chain uses TRBV5-1 and TRBJ2-5; a weak D match, TRBD2 (5 bases). CDR3 loop: CASSNGLAGETQYF. The DNA for the CDR3 is TGCGCCAGCAGCAACGGACTTGCGGGCGAGACCCAGTACTTC.